The 9 T cell receptor beta chains given below trace back to one sample, sequenced in a study of T cells in Graves' hyperthyroidism and ophthalmopathy. The TCR beta CDR3 regions underwent amplification using RNA transcripts as the source. The TCR CDR3 first-round RT-PCR relied on the HTBI primer set. Each CDR3 protein gets one entry after TCRdb re-called the multiplex PCR reads with MiXCR. Of about 300,000 distinct CDR3 sequences listed, roughly an eighth are singletons. Material for sequencing was blood. These receptors originate from a woman aged 40 to 50 with Graves' hyperthyroidism.

There are many counts of this clonotype. The chain recombines TRBV28 with TRBJ2-7; 8 bases map to TRBD2. Looked up from germline, CDR1 is MDHEN and CDR2 is SYDVKM. The CDR3 totals 15 residues. V lost 5 bases to trimming and J lost 3 bases; unmatched junction nucleotides: 9. The CDR3: CASSTLAGRGYEQYF. CDR3 nucleotides: TGTGCCAGCAGTACGTTAGCGGGGAGAGGCTACGAGCAGTACTTC.

This clonotype was detected many times. J is TRBJ2-7 and V is TRBV2, with TRBD2 identical over 12 bases. The V gene's germline CDR1 is SNHLY and CDR2 FYNNEI. The CDR3 has 15 residues. Trimming cost V 4 bases and J 4 bases; bases outside gene matches: 5. Here the CDR3 reads CASSVGLAGSYEQYF. CDR3 nucleotide sequence: TGTGCCAGCAGTGTAGGACTAGCGGGATCATACGAGCAGTACTTC.

Many counts were recorded for this clonotype. The chain combines TRBV12-3 or TRBV12-4 with TRBJ1-1, with D perhaps TRBD1 (6 bases). Trimming shortened V by 10 bases and J by 5 bases, and 17 bases separated the two germline ends. This CDR3 has 13 residues. CDR3 in amino acids: CAITGGGLTEAFF. For the CDR3, the DNA is TGTGCCATCACCGGGGGGGGGCTTACTGAAGCTTTCTTT.

This clonotype has a count of ten or more. The chain combines TRBV7-8 with TRBJ1-5, with D perhaps TRBD1 (5 bases). This CDR3 contains 14 residues. The germline V gene encodes CDR1 SGHVS and CDR2 FQNEAQ. Trimming left V 6 bases short and J 4 bases short, with 13 bases between. CDR3 in DNA: TGTGCCAGCAGGCTCGGGGCAGCAAATCAGCCCCAGCATTTT. This translates into CASRLGAANQPQHF.

This clonotype has ten or more counts. CDR3 nucleotides: TGTGCCAGCAGCACCCCAGCGGGACCTTCATCCTACGAGCAGTACTTC. Protein sequence: CASSTPAGPSSYEQYF. This chain uses TRBV11-3 with TRBJ2-7, with 7 bases matching TRBD2. CDR3 length: 16 amino acids. Trimming removed 5 bases from V and 1 base from J; junction bases left unmatched: 11. Germline assignment: CDR1 SGHNT and CDR2 YENEEA.

The chain carries TRBV6-2 or TRBV6-3 and TRBJ2-7; TRBD1 matches at 8 bases. The CDR3 totals 14 residues. The germline V gene has CDR1 MNHEY and CDR2 SVGEGT. Trimming cost V 2 bases and J 6 bases; bases outside gene matches: 6. CDR3 region: CASSYGSGGGEQYF. The CDR3 DNA reads as TGTGCCAGCAGTTACGGGTCAGGGGGCGGCGAGCAGTACTTC.

This clonotype was observed a handful of times. This sequence joins TRBV5-8 and TRBJ2-5, with D maybe TRBD2 (6 bases). The V end was cut by 0 bases, the J end by 5 bases, with 14 bases between. Germline loops: CDR1 SGHTS, CDR2 YDEGEE. This CDR3 spans 15 amino acids. The CDR3 spells CASSLAGGLGETQYF. The CDR3 bases are TGTGCCAGCAGCTTGGCCGGGGGATTGGGGGAGACCCAGTACTTC.

At least ten counts were recorded for this clonotype. The chain carries TRBV20-1 and TRBJ2-2, with 9 bases fitting TRBD2. Germline V gene data show CDR1 as DFQATT and CDR2 as SNEGSKA (reference sequence). The CDR3 loop spans 15 amino acids. The trim removed 3 bases at V and 5 bases at J, leaving 7 bases unmatched. The CDR3 sequence: CSASLAGGGTGELFF. The DNA of the CDR3 is TGCAGTGCTAGTCTGGCGGGAGGGGGGACCGGGGAGCTGTTTTTT.

This clonotype was counted many times. This rearrangement joins TRBV20-1 to TRBJ1-1, with 11 nucleotides matching TRBD1. Germline CDR1 DFQATT, CDR2 SNEGSKA (reference sequence). Trimming at V came to 3 bases and at J to 3 bases, leaving 3 bases not matched to a gene. CDR3 length: 14 amino acids. The CDR3, as DNA: TGCAGTGCTAGCCAGGGACAGGGGGACACTGAAGCTTTCTTT. The encoded protein is CSASQGQGDTEAFF.